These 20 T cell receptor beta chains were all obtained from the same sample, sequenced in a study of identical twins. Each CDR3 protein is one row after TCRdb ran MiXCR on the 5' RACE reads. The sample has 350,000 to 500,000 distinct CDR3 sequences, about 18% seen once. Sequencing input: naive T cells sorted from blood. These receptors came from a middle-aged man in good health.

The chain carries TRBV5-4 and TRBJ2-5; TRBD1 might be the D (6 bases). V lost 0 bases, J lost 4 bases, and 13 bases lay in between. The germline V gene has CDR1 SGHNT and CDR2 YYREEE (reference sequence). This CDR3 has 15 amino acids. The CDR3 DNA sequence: TGTGCCAGCAGCTTGGGTTCTGTGGGGGCAGAGACCCAGTACTTC. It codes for CASSLGSVGAETQYF. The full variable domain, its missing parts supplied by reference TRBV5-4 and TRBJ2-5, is ETGVTQSPTHLIKTRGQQVTLRCSSQSGHNTVSWYQQALGQGPQFIFQYYREEENGRGNFPPRFSGLQFPNYSSELNVNALELDDSALYLCASSLGSVGAETQYFGPGTRLLVL.

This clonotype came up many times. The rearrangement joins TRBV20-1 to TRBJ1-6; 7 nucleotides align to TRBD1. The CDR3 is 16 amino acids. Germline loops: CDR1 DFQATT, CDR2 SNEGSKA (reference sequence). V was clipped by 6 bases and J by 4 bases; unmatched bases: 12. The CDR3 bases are TGCAGTGCCTCAGCTCCGGGACAGACTTATAATTCACCCCTCCACTTT. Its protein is CSASAPGQTYNSPLHF.

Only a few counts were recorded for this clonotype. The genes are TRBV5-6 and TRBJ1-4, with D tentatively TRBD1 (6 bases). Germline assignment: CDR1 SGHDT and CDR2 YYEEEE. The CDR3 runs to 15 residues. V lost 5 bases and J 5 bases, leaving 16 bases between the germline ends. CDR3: CASRGTGTSNEKLFF. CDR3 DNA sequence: TGTGCCAGCAGAGGCACCGGGACATCGAATGAAAAACTGTTTTTT.

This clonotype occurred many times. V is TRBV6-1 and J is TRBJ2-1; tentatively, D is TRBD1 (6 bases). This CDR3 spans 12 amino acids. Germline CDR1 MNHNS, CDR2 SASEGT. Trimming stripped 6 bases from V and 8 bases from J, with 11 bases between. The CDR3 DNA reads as TGTGCCAGCAGAGAACAGGGCCATGAGCAGTTCTTC. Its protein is CASREQGHEQFF.

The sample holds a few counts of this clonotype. CDR3 coding DNA: TGCAGCGTCCCCCGCGCGGACACCCAGGGAGAGACCCAGTACTTC. As protein: CSVPRADTQGETQYF. This chain joins TRBV29-1 and TRBJ2-5; a weak D match, TRBD1 (5 bases). Germline V gene data show CDR1 as SQVTM and CDR2 as ANQGSEA. Trimming removed 6 bases at V and 4 bases at J, with 21 bases between. This CDR3 region has 15 residues.

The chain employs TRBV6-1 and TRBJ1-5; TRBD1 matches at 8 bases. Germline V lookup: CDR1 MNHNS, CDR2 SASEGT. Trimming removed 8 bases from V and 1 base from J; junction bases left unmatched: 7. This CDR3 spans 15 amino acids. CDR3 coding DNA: TGTGCCAGCTTATCGGACAGGGTGAGCAATCAGCCCCAGCATTTT. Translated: CASLSDRVSNQPQHF.

The CDR3 sequence is CASSQAPGRPYYF. In DNA, the CDR3 is TGTGCCAGCAGCCAAGCCCCGGGGAGGCCTTATTACTTC. The chain employs TRBV4-2 and TRBJ2-5; D possibly corresponds to TRBD2 (6 bases). There are 13 residues in the CDR3. V was trimmed by 1 base and J by 14 bases, leaving 17 bases between them. Germline lookup yields CDR1 LGHNA and CDR2 YNFKEQ.

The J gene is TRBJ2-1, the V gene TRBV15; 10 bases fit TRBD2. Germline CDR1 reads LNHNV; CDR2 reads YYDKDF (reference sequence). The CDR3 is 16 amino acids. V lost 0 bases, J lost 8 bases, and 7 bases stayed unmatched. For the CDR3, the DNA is TGTGCCACCAGCAGAGATGCCCAGCGGGAGGGCCATGAGCAGTTCTTC. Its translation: CATSRDAQREGHEQFF.

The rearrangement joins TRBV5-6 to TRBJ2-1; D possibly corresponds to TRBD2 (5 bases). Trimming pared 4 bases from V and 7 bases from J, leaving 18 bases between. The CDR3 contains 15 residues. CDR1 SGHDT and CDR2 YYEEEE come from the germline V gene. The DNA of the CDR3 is TGTGCCAGCAGCAAGGACTGGCAGCGTCGGAATGAGCAGTTCTTC. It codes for CASSKDWQRRNEQFF.

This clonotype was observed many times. Written as DNA, the CDR3 is TGCGCCAGCAGCTTTTCCGGGTCCCAGCCCCAGCATTTT. Translating it yields CASSFSGSQPQHF. This chain links TRBV5-1 with TRBJ1-5; D unresolved. CDR1 SGHRS and CDR2 YFSETQ come from the germline V gene. This CDR3 comprises 13 residues. V lost 2 bases and J lost 7, with 10 bases in between.

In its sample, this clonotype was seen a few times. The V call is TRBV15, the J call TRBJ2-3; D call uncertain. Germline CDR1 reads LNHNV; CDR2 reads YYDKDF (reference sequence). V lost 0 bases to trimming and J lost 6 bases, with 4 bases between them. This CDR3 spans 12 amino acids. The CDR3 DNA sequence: TGTGCCACCAGCAGAGATAGGGATACGCAGTATTTT. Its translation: CATSRDRDTQYF.

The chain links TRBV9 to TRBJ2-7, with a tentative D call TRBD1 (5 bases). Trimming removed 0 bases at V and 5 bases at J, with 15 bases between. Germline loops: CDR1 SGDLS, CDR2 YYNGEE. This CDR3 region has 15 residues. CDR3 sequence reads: CASSVVAGNTHEQYF. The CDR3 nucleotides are TGTGCCAGCAGCGTAGTGGCAGGGAATACCCACGAGCAGTACTTC.

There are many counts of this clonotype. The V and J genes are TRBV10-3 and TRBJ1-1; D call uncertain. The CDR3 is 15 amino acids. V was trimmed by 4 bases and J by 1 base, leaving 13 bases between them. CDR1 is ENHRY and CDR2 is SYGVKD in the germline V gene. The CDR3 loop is CAISVRGEGNTEAFF. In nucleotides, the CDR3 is TGTGCCATCAGTGTTCGGGGAGAGGGGAACACTGAAGCTTTCTTT.

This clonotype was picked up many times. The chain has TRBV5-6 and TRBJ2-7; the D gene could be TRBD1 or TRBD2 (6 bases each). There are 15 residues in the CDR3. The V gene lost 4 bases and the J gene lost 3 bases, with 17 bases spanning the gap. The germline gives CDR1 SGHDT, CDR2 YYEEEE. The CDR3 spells CASSTGLGGIYEQYF. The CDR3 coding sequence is TGTGCCAGCAGCACAGGGTTGGGGGGTATCTACGAGCAGTACTTC.

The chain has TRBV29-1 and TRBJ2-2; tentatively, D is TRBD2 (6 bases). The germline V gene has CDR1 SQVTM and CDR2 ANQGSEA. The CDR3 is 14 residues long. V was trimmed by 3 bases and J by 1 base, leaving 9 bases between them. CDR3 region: CSVDSSGNTGELFF. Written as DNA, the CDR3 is TGCAGCGTTGATAGTAGCGGGAACACCGGGGAGCTGTTTTTT.

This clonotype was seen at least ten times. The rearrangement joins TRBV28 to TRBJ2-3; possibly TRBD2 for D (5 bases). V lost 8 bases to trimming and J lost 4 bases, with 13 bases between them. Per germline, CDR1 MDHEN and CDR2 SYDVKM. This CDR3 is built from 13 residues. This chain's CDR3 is CASSPGRADTQYF. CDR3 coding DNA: TGTGCCAGCTCCCCCGGGCGGGCAGATACGCAGTATTTT.

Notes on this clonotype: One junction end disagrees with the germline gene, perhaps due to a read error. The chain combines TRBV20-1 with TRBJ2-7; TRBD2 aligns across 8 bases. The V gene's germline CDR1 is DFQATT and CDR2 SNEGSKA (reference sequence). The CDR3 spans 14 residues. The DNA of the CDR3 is TGCAGTGCTAGTCCGCGGGGGGCTTCCTCCGAGCAGTACTTC. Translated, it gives CSASPRGASSEQYF.

CDR3 residues: CATSRAWGEGDQPQHF. The CDR3 nucleotides are TGTGCCACCAGCAGAGCCTGGGGGGAGGGTGATCAGCCCCAGCATTTT. The chain is built from TRBV15 and TRBJ1-5, with a possible D match to TRBD1 (5 bases). CDR3 length: 16 amino acids. V dropped 1 base and J dropped 5 bases, with 15 bases sitting between them. Germline assignment: CDR1 LNHNV and CDR2 YYDKDF (reference sequence).

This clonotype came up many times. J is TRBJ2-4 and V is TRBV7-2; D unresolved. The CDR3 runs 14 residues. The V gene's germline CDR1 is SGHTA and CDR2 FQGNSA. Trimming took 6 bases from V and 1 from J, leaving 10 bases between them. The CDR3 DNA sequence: TGTGCCAGCAGTCCAATTGCGGCCAAAAACATTCAGTACTTC. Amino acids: CASSPIAAKNIQYF.

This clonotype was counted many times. This chain's CDR3 is CASSSQGGSNTGELFF. CDR3 DNA: TGTGCCAGCAGCTCCCAAGGGGGGTCGAACACCGGGGAGCTGTTTTTT. The chain has TRBV7-2 and TRBJ2-2; D tentatively reads TRBD1 or TRBD2 (6 bases each). The germline CDR1 and CDR2 sequences are SGHTA and FQGNSA. V shed 4 bases and J shed 0 bases, with 12 bases lying between them. The CDR3 runs 16 residues. Using reference TRBV7-2 and TRBJ2-2 for the parts outside the CDR3, the full variable domain is GAGVSQSPSNKVTEKGKDVELRCDPISGHTALYWYRQSLGQGLEFLIYFQGNSAPDKSGLPSDRFSAERTGGSVSTLTIQRTQQEDSAVYLCASSSQGGSNTGELFFGEGSRLTVL.